What follows are 32 T cell receptor beta chains derived from one specimen sequenced in a study of CD8+CD57+ T cells in acquired aplastic anemia. The authors sequenced patients whose flow cytometry had shown CD8+CD57+ cell expansion. Researchers used genomic DNA as the template to profile TCR beta VDJ and CDR3. TCRdb re-analysed the reads in MiXCR, keeping a single row per CDR3 protein. The sample contains about 470,000 distinct CDR3 sequences, about a third of which appear only once. Sequenced material: sorted CD4+, CD8+, or CD8+CD57+ T cells (not recorded which) from PBMCs. The receptors come from a human donor with aplastic anemia.

The rearrangement uses TRBV6-2 or TRBV6-3 and TRBJ1-1, with D maybe TRBD1 (5 bases). V was shortened by 6 bases and J by 4 bases, with 18 bases between the two germline ends. The CDR3 length is 15 residues. Per germline, CDR1 MNHEY and CDR2 SVGEGT. CDR3 DNA sequence: TGTGCCAGCAGAGGGACCGCGGGACGGGTCACTGAAGCTTTCTTT. Protein sequence: CASRGTAGRVTEAFF.

This clonotype has just a few counts. The V and J genes are TRBV9 and TRBJ1-5, with D unclear. CDR1 is SGDLS, CDR2 YYNGEE, per germline. The CDR3 is made up of 15 amino acids. V was cut by 3 bases and J by 6 bases, with 16 bases left in between. CDR3 protein: CASSGRGLESQPQHF. The CDR3 DNA reads as TGTGCCAGCAGCGGTAGAGGACTGGAGAGTCAGCCCCAGCATTTT. Using reference TRBV9 and TRBJ1-5 for the parts outside the CDR3, the full variable domain is DSGVTQTPKHLITATGQRVTLRCSPRSGDLSVYWYQQSLDQGLQFLIQYYNGEERAKGNILERFSAQQFPDLHSELNLSSLELGDSALYFCASSGRGLESQPQHFGDGTRLSIL.

This clonotype was found many times. The chain has TRBV3-1 and TRBJ1-6; D not resolved. This CDR3 contains 12 residues. The germline V gene encodes CDR1 LGHDT and CDR2 YNNKEL (reference sequence). V lost 6 bases and J lost 7, with 7 bases in between. CDR3 nucleotides: TGTGCCAGCAGTTCGACCAATTCACCCCTCCACTTT. Its protein product is CASSSTNSPLHF.

About this clonotype: Its ends do not fully match the called genes, so a read error is possible. The chain combines TRBV2 with TRBJ1-2, with 8 bases matching TRBD1. Germline V lookup: CDR1 SNHLY, CDR2 FYNNEI. The CDR3 is 12 residues long. The CDR3 nucleotides read TGTGTCAGCATGGGGGGACAGGCTGGCTACACCTTC. Translation: CVSMGGQAGYTF.

This clonotype was counted many times. The J gene is TRBJ1-1, the V gene TRBV7-3, with D uncertain. The CDR3 runs to 13 residues. Germline assignment: CDR1 SGHTA and CDR2 FQGTGA. The V gene lost 5 bases and the J gene lost 1 base, with 8 bases spanning the gap. CDR3 nucleotide sequence: TGTGCCAGCAGCCGGAGTACGAACACTGAAGCTTTCTTT. Translation: CASSRSTNTEAFF.

This clonotype was recorded at least ten times. The V call is TRBV9, the J call TRBJ1-2; D is possibly TRBD1 (6 bases). CDR1 and CDR2 (germline): SGDLS, YYNGEE. This CDR3 spans 13 amino acids. V was clipped by 0 bases and J by 4 bases, with 7 bases between them. CDR3 bases: TGTGCCAGCAGCGTAGTAGGGGGCTATGGCTACACCTTC. Amino acid sequence: CASSVVGGYGYTF.

The J gene is TRBJ1-6, the V gene TRBV25-1, with 7 bases lining up with TRBD1. Germline V gene sequence: CDR1 MGHDK, CDR2 SYGVNS. The trim removed 7 bases at V and 6 bases at J, leaving 12 bases unmatched. CDR3 length: 16 amino acids. This CDR3 reads CASTQTGTATNSPLHF. Here the CDR3 DNA reads TGTGCCAGCACCCAAACAGGGACAGCTACTAATTCACCCCTCCACTTT.

This clonotype was counted ten times or more. V and J are TRBV25-1 and TRBJ2-3; D unresolved. Germline CDR1 MGHDK, CDR2 SYGVNS. The CDR3 consists of 14 residues. V gave up 4 bases and J gave up 8 bases, with 16 bases separating them. The CDR3 nucleotides are TGTGCCAGCAGTGCGCGCCTCCAAGAAGGTACGCAGTATTTT. This translates into CASSARLQEGTQYF.

This clonotype was seen only a few times. The chain employs TRBV2 and TRBJ2-5, with TRBD2 identical over 8 bases. Germline trimming cut 2 bases from V and 3 bases from J; bases unmatched to any gene: 8. The CDR3 has 16 amino acids. The germline V gene has CDR1 SNHLY and CDR2 FYNNEI. The CDR3 nucleotides read TGTGCCAGCAGTGAATTAGCGGGGAGTAAAGAAGAGACCCAGTACTTC. This translates into CASSELAGSKEETQYF. The full variable domain, completed using reference TRBV2 and TRBJ2-5, is EPEVTQTPSHQVTQMGQEVILRCVPISNHLYFYWYRQILGQKVEFLVSFYNNEISEKSEIFDDQFSVERPDGSNFTLKIRSTKLEDSAMYFCASSELAGSKEETQYFGPGTRLLVL.

This clonotype has only a few counts. The chain is built from TRBV5-1 and TRBJ2-5; TRBD2 matches 7 bases. This CDR3 is built from 14 residues. After removal of 2 bases from V and 4 bases from J, the junction contained 5 bases not matched to a gene. Germline values: CDR1 SGHRS, CDR2 YFSETQ. CDR3 in DNA: TGCGCCAGCAGCTTTGTAGGGGAGGGAGAGACCCAGTACTTC. This sequence encodes CASSFVGEGETQYF. The full variable domain, with the rest looked up from reference TRBV5-1 and TRBJ2-5, is KAGVTQTPRYLIKTRGQQVTLSCSPISGHRSVSWYQQTPGQGLQFLFEYFSETQRNKGNFPGRFSGRQFSNSRSEMNVSTLELGDSALYLCASSFVGEGETQYFGPGTRLLVL.

This clonotype has just a few counts. The J gene is TRBJ2-7, the V gene TRBV30; D possibly matches TRBD1 or TRBD2 (5 bases each). Germline values: CDR1 GTSNPN, CDR2 SVGIG (reference sequence). The ends were cut back, 2 bases at V and 0 bases at J, with 8 bases in the middle. This CDR3 spans 13 amino acids. The CDR3 DNA sequence: TGTGCCTGGAGTTCCGGGGCCTCCTACGAGCAGTACTTC. This encodes CAWSSGASYEQYF.

This clonotype was seen more than once but under ten times. The V and J genes are TRBV10-3 and TRBJ1-2; weak D call: TRBD1 (5 bases). CDR1 ENHRY and CDR2 SYGVKD come from the germline V gene. This CDR3 comprises 11 residues. Between the trimmed V and J ends, which lost 3 bases and 7 bases, there was a span of 6 bases. DNA of the CDR3: TGTGCCATCAGTGACGGGACTGGCTACACCTTC. It translates to CAISDGTGYTF.

In regard to this clonotype: It may be a read error: a sequence one base away is much more abundant. The chain recombines TRBV7-2 with TRBJ2-1; no definite D call. This CDR3 has 12 residues. The V gene's germline CDR1 is SGHTA and CDR2 FQGNSA. V lost 5 bases and J lost 8, with 10 bases in between. The CDR3 reads CASSLQAYEQFF. CDR3 nucleotide sequence: TGTGCCAGCAGCCTGCAAGCCTATGAGCAGTTCTTC.

For the CDR3, the DNA is TGTGCCACCAGCAGAGATCCGGGGAATGAGCAGTTCTTC. Translated, it gives CATSRDPGNEQFF. J is TRBJ2-1 and V is TRBV15, with TRBD2 as a possible D gene (5 bases). The CDR3 totals 13 residues. CDR1 and CDR2 (germline): LNHNV, YYDKDF (reference sequence). With 0 bases removed from V and 7 bases from J, the gap between germline ends came to 7 bases. Full variable domain (outside the CDR3, taken from reference TRBV15 and TRBJ2-1): DAMVIQNPRYQVTQFGKPVTLSCSQTLNHNVMYWYQQKSSQAPKLLFHYYDKDFNNEADTPDNFQSRRPNTSFCFLDIRSPGLGDTAMYLCATSRDPGNEQFFGPGTRLTVL.

This chain links TRBV9 with TRBJ2-3, with a weak D call TRBD2 (7 bases). This CDR3 is 17 amino acids long. Trimming shortened V by 3 bases and J by 0 bases, and 17 bases separated the two germline ends. CDR1 and CDR2 from the germline V gene are SGDLS and YYNGEE. CDR3 DNA sequence: TGTGCCAGCAGCGCCGGGGGGCCCGGGAGTAGCACAGATACGCAGTATTTT. Translating gives CASSAGGPGSSTDTQYF.

This clonotype was seen a handful of times. CDR3 coding DNA: TGTGCCAGCAGCGCCGGGACAGGGAGGAATGGCTACACCTTC. The encoded protein is CASSAGTGRNGYTF. The chain employs TRBV7-9 and TRBJ1-2; the match to TRBD1 covers 9 bases. CDR3 length: 14 residues. Trimming removed 5 bases from V and 6 bases from J; junction bases left unmatched: 7. Germline V gives CDR1 SEHNR, CDR2 FQNEAQ (reference sequence).

This clonotype was picked up many times. The J gene is TRBJ1-2, the V gene TRBV19, with D unclear. The CDR3 consists of 12 residues. V lost 1 base to trimming and J lost 8 bases, with 8 bases between them. The germline CDR1 and CDR2 sequences are LNHDA and SQIVND (reference sequence). The CDR3 DNA is TGTGCCAGTAGTATAGGTGGCCGAGGCTACACCTTC. Translation gives CASSIGGRGYTF.

This clonotype occurred a few times. V and J are TRBV20-1 and TRBJ1-1; D is possibly TRBD1 (6 bases). Germline values: CDR1 DFQATT, CDR2 SNEGSKA (reference sequence). This CDR3 comprises 13 residues. Deletions cut 3 bases from V and 1 base from J, with 9 bases between. This CDR3 reads CSASAQGNTEAFF. For the CDR3, the DNA is TGCAGTGCTAGCGCACAGGGGAACACTGAAGCTTTCTTT.

With regard to this clonotype: This may be a read error, as it is one base from a much larger clone. The chain uses TRBV2 and TRBJ2-7, with D possibly matching TRBD2 (6 bases). Germline lookup yields CDR1 SNHLY and CDR2 FYNNEI. The CDR3 is 14 amino acids. Trimming removed 4 bases at V and 4 bases at J, with 14 bases between. The CDR3 is CASSVSSGAYEQYF. The CDR3 DNA sequence: TGTGCCAGCAGTGTAAGTAGCGGCGCATACGAGCAGTACTTC.

The chain joins TRBV11-1 to TRBJ2-7; tentative D call: TRBD1 (6 bases). The germline CDR1 and CDR2 sequences are SGHAT and FQDESV (reference sequence). This CDR3 has 14 residues. V was pared by 4 bases and J by 3 bases, with 13 bases between. Here the CDR3 DNA reads TGTGCCAGCAGCTCCGCCGACAGGTTCTACGAGCAGTACTTC. This sequence encodes CASSSADRFYEQYF.

This chain joins TRBV5-1 and TRBJ2-3; 7 positions agree with TRBD2. CDR1 is SGHRS and CDR2 is YFSETQ in the germline V gene. The ends lost 3 bases at V and 0 bases at J; junction bases unmatched: 7. The CDR3 is made up of 16 amino acids. CDR3 in amino acids: CASSYGLGISTDTQYF. Written as DNA, the CDR3 is TGCGCCAGCAGCTACGGACTAGGGATCAGCACAGATACGCAGTATTTT.

This clonotype came up a few times. The rearrangement joins TRBV11-1 to TRBJ2-3; a possible D gene is TRBD2 (6 bases). This CDR3 region has 16 residues. Germline CDR1 reads SGHAT; CDR2 reads FQDESV (reference sequence). V gave up 6 bases and J gave up 2 bases, with 18 bases separating them. CDR3 nucleotides: TGTGCCAGCAGTTACACAGGCGGGATATACACAGATACGCAGTATTTT. Residues: CASSYTGGIYTDTQYF.

This clonotype was observed at least ten times. The chain recombines TRBV15 with TRBJ1-1, with D unresolved. This CDR3 has 12 residues. Germline lookup yields CDR1 LNHNV and CDR2 YYDKDF (reference sequence). The V and J ends lost 0 bases and 7 bases respectively, with 6 bases between them. The CDR3 here is CATSRDEGEAFF. CDR3 bases: TGTGCCACCAGCAGAGACGAGGGTGAAGCTTTCTTT.

The sample holds many counts of this clonotype. The chain couples TRBV9 to TRBJ1-5; no definite D call. Trimming removed 0 bases at V and 6 bases at J, with 7 bases between. Germline CDR1 and CDR2: SGDLS and YYNGEE. The CDR3 is 13 residues long. CDR3 sequence (DNA): TGTGCCAGCAGCGTAGAAGATCGTCAGCCCCAGCATTTT. This translates into CASSVEDRQPQHF.

The gene calls are TRBV6-1 and TRBJ2-7, with a tentative D call TRBD1 (5 bases). Germline CDR1 and CDR2: MNHNS and SASEGT. V was clipped by 6 bases and J by 2 bases, with 17 bases between them. The CDR3 totals 15 residues. CDR3 residues: CASRVRQSGAYEQYF. CDR3 nucleotides: TGTGCCAGCAGAGTCAGACAGAGTGGGGCCTACGAGCAGTACTTC.

This clonotype was detected many times. The chain carries TRBV7-6 and TRBJ1-5; D is undetermined. With 1 base removed from V and 6 bases from J, the gap between germline ends came to 13 bases. Germline V gives CDR1 SGHVS, CDR2 FNYEAQ. The CDR3 extends over 15 amino acids. The CDR3 spells CASSLEAGFGQPQHF. The DNA of the CDR3 is TGTGCCAGCAGCTTAGAAGCTGGATTTGGTCAGCCCCAGCATTTT.

V and J are TRBV7-9 and TRBJ1-1, with D tentatively TRBD1 (5 bases). The CDR3 is 13 residues long. Deletions cut 2 bases from V and 12 bases from J, with 16 bases between. Germline lookup yields CDR1 SEHNR and CDR2 FQNEAQ (reference sequence). The chain's CDR3 is CASSLRQRQESFF. As DNA, the CDR3 is TGTGCCAGCAGCTTAAGACAGCGTCAAGAGTCTTTCTTT. The variable domain in full, with the rest retrieved from reference TRBV7-9 and TRBJ1-1, is DTGVSQNPRHKITKRGQNVTFRCDPISEHNRLYWYRQTLGQGPEFLTYFQNEAQLEKSRLLSDRFSAERPKGSFSTLEIQRTEQGDSAMYLCASSLRQRQESFFGQGTRLTVV.

The chain is built from TRBV6-1 and TRBJ1-4, with D maybe TRBD1 (6 bases). V shed 8 bases and J shed 8 bases, with 12 bases lying between them. Germline V gene sequence: CDR1 MNHNS, CDR2 SASEGT. The CDR3 loop spans 12 amino acids. Here the CDR3 reads CASYKGDEKLFF. CDR3 coding DNA: TGTGCCAGCTACAAGGGGGACGAAAAACTGTTTTTT.

This clonotype was seen a single time. The genes are TRBV30 and TRBJ1-3; D is unresolved. Trimming took 8 bases from V and 0 from J, leaving 14 bases between them. This CDR3 region has 14 residues. Germline assignment: CDR1 GTSNPN and CDR2 SVGIG (reference sequence). Written as DNA, the CDR3 is TGTGCCCGGAATCTAAAGCACTCTGGAAACACCATATATTTT. Its translation: CARNLKHSGNTIYF.

A few counts support this clonotype. The chain has TRBV6-1 and TRBJ2-7, with D tentatively TRBD2 (6 bases). V dropped 5 bases and J dropped 3 bases, with 11 bases sitting between them. CDR3 size: 13 residues. CDR1 is MNHNS, CDR2 SASEGT, per germline. The CDR3 coding sequence is TGTGCCAGCAGTAAGGGGACTGACTACGAGCAGTACTTC. This sequence encodes CASSKGTDYEQYF.

This clonotype showed up just a few times. This sequence joins TRBV7-2 and TRBJ2-3; D not certain. Trimming cost V 4 bases and J 4 bases, with 9 bases left between them. The V gene's germline CDR1 is SGHTA and CDR2 FQGNSA. The CDR3 is 13 residues long. The CDR3 here is CASSSKGSDTQYF. CDR3 coding DNA: TGTGCCAGCAGCTCAAAGGGATCAGATACGCAGTATTTT.

Only a few counts were recorded for this clonotype. The chain links TRBV19 to TRBJ2-2, with unresolved D. Germline values: CDR1 LNHDA, CDR2 SQIVND (reference sequence). This CDR3 comprises 16 residues. V was cut by 3 bases and J by 1 base, with 12 bases left in between. CDR3 protein: CASSISVSKNTGELFF. In DNA form, the CDR3 reads TGTGCCAGTAGTATCTCGGTGAGCAAGAACACCGGGGAGCTGTTTTTT.